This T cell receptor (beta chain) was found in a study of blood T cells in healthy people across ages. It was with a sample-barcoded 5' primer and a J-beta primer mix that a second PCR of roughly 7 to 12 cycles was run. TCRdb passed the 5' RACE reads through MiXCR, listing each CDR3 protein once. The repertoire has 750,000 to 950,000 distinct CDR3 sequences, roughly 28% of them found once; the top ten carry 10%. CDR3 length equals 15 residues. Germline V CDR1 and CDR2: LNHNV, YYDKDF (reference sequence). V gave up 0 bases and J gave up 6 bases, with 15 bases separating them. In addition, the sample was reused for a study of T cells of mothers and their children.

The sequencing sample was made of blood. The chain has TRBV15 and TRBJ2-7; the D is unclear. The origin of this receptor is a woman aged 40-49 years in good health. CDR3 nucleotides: TGTGCCACCAGCAGAGATCGTGTCGGCTCGCGCGAGCAGTACTTC. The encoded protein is CATSRDRVGSREQYF.